This TCR beta chain emerged from a study of cytomegalovirus exposure and HLA in healthy donors. Broader study findings: Common viral pathogens (according to a later analysis) appeared linked to several of the most significant clusters. As a later analysis showed, a missense DCLRE1C variant was linked to trimming of TCR beta V- and J-genes. Reports indicated that the classifier achieved high specificity and sensitivity in diagnosing cytomegalovirus status.

Worth noting for this clone: Its antigen is unidentified.

V was pared by 3 bases and J by 3 bases, with 6 bases of the junction left unmatched. There are 16 residues in the CDR3. Looked up from germline, CDR1 is SGHAT and CDR2 is FQNNGV. The primer mix had 60 Vbeta and 13 Jbeta primers. The method was immunoSEQ multiplex PCR; TCRdb's version includes in-frame clones alone and lacks a portion of them. This table has about 170,000 clones, more than 70% appearing once. J is TRBJ2-5 and V is TRBV11-2; 11 bases match TRBD2. The sequencing input was PBMCs. The origin of this receptor is a male donor in good health and CMV-seronegative. CDR3 sequence: CASSLVAGGPEETQYF. The CDR3 nucleotides are TGTGCCAGCAGCTTGGTAGCGGGGGGGCCCGAAGAGACCCAGTACTTC. The variable domain in full, completed from reference TRBV11-2 and TRBJ2-5, reads EAGVAQSPRYKIIEKRQSVAFWCNPISGHATLYWYQQILGQGPKLLIQFQNNGVVDDSQLPKDRFSAERLKGVDSTLKIQPAKLEDSAVYLCASSLVAGGPEETQYFGPGTRLLVL.